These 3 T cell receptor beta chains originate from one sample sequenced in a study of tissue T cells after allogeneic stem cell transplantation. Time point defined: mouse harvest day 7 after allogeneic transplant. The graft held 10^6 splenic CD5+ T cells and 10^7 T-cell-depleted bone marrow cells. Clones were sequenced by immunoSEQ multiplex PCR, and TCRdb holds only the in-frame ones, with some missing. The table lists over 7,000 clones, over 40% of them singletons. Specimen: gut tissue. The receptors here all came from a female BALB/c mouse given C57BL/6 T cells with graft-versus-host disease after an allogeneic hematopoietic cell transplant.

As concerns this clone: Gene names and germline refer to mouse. CDR3 in amino acids: CASSRDSQRRLFF. The CDR3 DNA, read in part, is TGTGCCAGCAGCCGAGACAGCCAACGAAGATTATTT. The chain combines TRBV26 with TRBJ1-4; D is possibly TRBD1 (5 bases). The read comes to an end 1 residue before the CDR3 does, leaving the germline J gene to fill in the end. The germline V gene has CDR1 KGHPV and CDR2 FQNQEV (reference sequence). V was cut by 6 bases and J by 10 bases, with 15 bases left in between. The CDR3 has 13 residues.

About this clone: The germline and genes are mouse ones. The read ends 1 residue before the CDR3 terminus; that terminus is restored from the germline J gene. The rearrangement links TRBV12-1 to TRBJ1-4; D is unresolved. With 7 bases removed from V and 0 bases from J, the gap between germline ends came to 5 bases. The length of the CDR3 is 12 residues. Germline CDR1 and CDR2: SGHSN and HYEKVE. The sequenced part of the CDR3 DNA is TGTGCCAGTCTCATTTCCAACGAAAGATTATTT. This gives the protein CASLISNERLF. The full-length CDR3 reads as CASLISNERLFF.

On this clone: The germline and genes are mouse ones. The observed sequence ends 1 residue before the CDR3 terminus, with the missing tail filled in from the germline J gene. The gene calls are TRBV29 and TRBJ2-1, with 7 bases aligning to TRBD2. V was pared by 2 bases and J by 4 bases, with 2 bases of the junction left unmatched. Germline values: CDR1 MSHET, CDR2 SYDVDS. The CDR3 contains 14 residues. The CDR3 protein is CASSLGGGYAEQFF. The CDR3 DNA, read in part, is TGTGCTAGCAGTTTAGGGGGGGGGTATGCTGAGCAGTTC.